This passage covers 8 T cell receptor beta chains from one sample sequenced in a study of control samples from healthy donors and cancer patients. Generated by immunoSEQ multiplex PCR, the TCRdb table keeps only in-frame clones and is missing some. Of 150,000 to 200,000 clones listed, 91% are singletons. The material sequenced was blood. All receptors come from a woman between 40 and 55 years old in good health.

This clone showed up just once. The chain employs TRBV6-1 and TRBJ2-6, with D possibly being TRBD1 (6 bases). Germline CDR1 reads MNHNS; CDR2 reads SASEGT. The CDR3 spans 17 residues. The germline V and J ends were trimmed by 4 bases and 0 bases, with 13 bases remaining between them. CDR3 bases: TGTGCCAGCAGTGTAAGGGACACCAGCTCTGGGGCCAACGTCCTGACTTTC. Its translation: CASSVRDTSSGANVLTF.

V usage is TRBV15 and J usage is TRBJ2-7, with a tentative D call TRBD2 (6 bases). The length of the CDR3 is 17 residues. Germline CDR1 is LNHNV and CDR2 is YYDKDF (reference sequence). Trimming shortened V by 0 bases and J by 2 bases, and 17 bases separated the two germline ends. The CDR3 DNA is TGTGCCACCAGCAGAGATCCCCCGGGAGCGGTCCCCTACGAGCAGTACTTC. Residues: CATSRDPPGAVPYEQYF.

The V and J genes are TRBV18 and TRBJ1-1; D unclear. The V end was cut by 2 bases, the J end by 3 bases, with 13 bases between. Germline V CDR1 and CDR2: KGHSH, LQKENI. This CDR3 contains 15 residues. The chain's CDR3 is CASSPSAGVDTEAFF. CDR3 in DNA: TGTGCCAGCTCACCATCCGCGGGTGTTGACACTGAAGCTTTCTTT. Complete variable domain (other parts from reference TRBV18 and TRBJ1-1): NAGVMQNPRHLVRRRGQEARLRCSPMKGHSHVYWYRQLPEEGLKFMVYLQKENIIDESGMPKERFSAEFPKEGPSILRIQQVVRGDSAAYFCASSPSAGVDTEAFFGQGTRLTVV.

This chain joins TRBV7-3 and TRBJ2-6; the D gene is possibly TRBD1 (5 bases). This CDR3 has 17 residues. Per germline, CDR1 SGHTA and CDR2 FQGTGA. Between the trimmed V and J ends, which lost 5 bases and 1 base, there was a span of 15 bases. CDR3 region: CASSPSLPGSGANVLTF. The DNA for the CDR3 is TGTGCCAGCAGCCCATCCCTCCCAGGGTCTGGGGCCAACGTCCTGACTTTC.

The V and J genes are TRBV7-9 and TRBJ1-6; TRBD1 agrees at 9 bases. The germline V gene has CDR1 SEHNR and CDR2 FQNEAQ (reference sequence). V lost 1 base, J lost 6 bases, and 4 bases stayed unmatched. This CDR3 contains 16 residues. CDR3 sequence (DNA): TGTGCCAGCAGCTTAGGATGGACAGGGGCTAATTCACCCCTCCACTTT. Translated, it gives CASSLGWTGANSPLHF.

The chain joins TRBV11-1 to TRBJ2-7; 8 bases align to TRBD1. The trim removed 5 bases at V and 3 bases at J, leaving 3 bases unmatched. CDR3 length equals 13 residues. CDR1 SGHAT and CDR2 FQDESV come from the germline V gene (reference sequence). CDR3 DNA sequence: TGTGCCAGCAGCCCCGGGACAGGCTACGAGCAGTACTTC. This encodes CASSPGTGYEQYF. Filled out from reference TRBV11-1 and TRBJ2-7, the complete variable domain reads EAEVAQSPRYKITEKSQAVAFWCDPISGHATLYWYRQILGQGPELLVQFQDESVVDDSQLPKDRFSAERLKGVDSTLKIQPAELGDSAMYLCASSPGTGYEQYFGPGTRLTVT.

The rearrangement links TRBV28 to TRBJ1-5; D unresolved. V was clipped by 6 bases and J by 4 bases, with 4 bases between them. Per germline, CDR1 MDHEN and CDR2 SYDVKM. The length of the CDR3 is 11 residues. CDR3 sequence: CASRQNQPQHF. CDR3 coding DNA: TGTGCCAGCAGGCAGAATCAGCCCCAGCATTTT.

The chain uses TRBV11-3 and TRBJ2-6; 8 bases align to TRBD1. The CDR3 spans 16 residues. Trimming removed 4 bases from V and 5 bases from J; junction bases left unmatched: 7. Germline CDR1 SGHNT, CDR2 YENEEA. The CDR3 is CASSSSGDRRANVLTF. The CDR3 DNA follows: TGTGCCAGCAGCTCATCAGGGGACAGGAGGGCCAACGTCCTGACTTTC.